A selection of T cell receptor beta chains follows, all from one sample in a study of T cell responses to AZD1222 COVID-19 vaccine. Method: immunoSEQ multiplex PCR; TCRdb's copy keeps in-frame clones and lacks some. The table lists tens of thousands of clones, 81% of them singletons, with roughly 25% in the top ten. The source material was peripheral blood, sampled 28 days after the second AZD1222 dose. All receptors derive from an adult who received the AZD1222 COVID-19 vaccine. Both conserved end residues are part of each CDR3. The order of the fields is J gene, V gene, CDR3 length, D gene, clone size, CDR3 protein, CDR3 DNA. The D gene is left open where the match is weak. Expanded clones are given a class, and other clones once, few, many or no size at all.

>TRBJ2-7|TRBV4-3|14|NA|NA
CASSQDLVGYEQYF
TGCGCCAGCAGCCAAGATCTTGTAGGGTACGAGCAGTACTTC
>TRBJ2-1|TRBV7-3|14|NA|NA
CASSLSSVYNEQFF
TGTGCCAGCAGCTTAAGTTCCGTTTACAATGAGCAGTTCTTC
>TRBJ2-5|TRBV24-1|14|NA|NA
CATSDSRGPETQYF
TGTGCCACCAGTGATAGTCGGGGTCCGGAGACCCAGTACTTC
>TRBJ1-1|TRBV5-1|15|TRBD1|NA
CASSTGQGVNTEAFF
TGCGCCAGCAGCACGGGACAGGGAGTGAACACTGAAGCTTTCTTT
>TRBJ1-5|TRBV2|16|NA|NA
CASSVQAGGGNQPQHF
TGTGCCAGCAGTGTACAGGCGGGAGGGGGGAATCAGCCCCAGCATTTT
>TRBJ1-5|TRBV30|13|NA|NA
CAWSVGRAQPQHF
TGTGCCTGGAGTGTTGGGAGGGCGCAGCCCCAGCATTTT
>TRBJ1-2|TRBV10-3|12|NA|NA
CAISVAGFGYTF
TGTGCCATCAGTGTCGCGGGGTTTGGCTACACCTTC
>TRBJ2-7|TRBV2|13|TRBD1|NA
CASRGTAGYEQYF
TGTGCCAGCAGGGGGACAGCAGGTTACGAGCAGTACTTC
>TRBJ2-7|TRBV28|17|TRBD1|NA
CASSPQRLGQGAHEQYF
TGTGCCAGCAGTCCGCAACGGTTAGGACAGGGGGCGCACGAGCAGTACTTC
>TRBJ2-3|TRBV21-1|15|NA|NA
CASSATGGSTDTQYF
TGTGCCAGCAGCGCAACAGGGGGTAGCACAGATACGCAGTATTTT
>TRBJ2-2|TRBV9|18|NA|NA
CASSVVGEAGLNTGELFF
TGTGCCAGCAGCGTAGTGGGGGAGGCGGGATTGAACACCGGGGAGCTGTTTTTT
>TRBJ2-7|TRBV21-1|15|NA|once
CASSKGGRWIYEQYF
TGTGCCAGCAGCAAAGGTGGAAGGTGGATCTACGAGCAGTACTTC
>TRBJ1-1|TRBV4-1|15|NA|once
CASSQKQERNTEAFF
TGCGCCAGCAGCCAGAAACAGGAAAGAAACACTGAAGCTTTCTTT
>TRBJ2-4|TRBV28|18|TRBD1|few
CASSLRGDRVLAKNIQYF
TGTGCCAGCAGTTTAAGAGGCGACAGGGTTCTAGCCAAAAACATTCAGTACTTC
>TRBJ1-6|TRBV6-5|16|NA|NA
CASSYWGSSYNSPLHF
TGTGCCAGCAGTTACTGGGGGAGCTCCTATAATTCACCCCTCCACTTT
>TRBJ1-5|TRBV6-5|14|NA|NA
CASLRIERNQPQHF
TGTGCCAGCTTACGAATTGAGCGGAATCAGCCCCAGCATTTT
>TRBJ2-1|TRBV9|18|TRBD2|NA
CASSMGLAQTGSYNEQFF
TGTGCCAGCAGCATGGGACTAGCCCAAACGGGCTCCTACAATGAGCAGTTCTTC
>TRBJ2-7|TRBV6-5|15|TRBD1|NA
CASSYPGQRAYEQYF
TGTGCCAGCAGTTACCCGGGACAGCGCGCCTACGAGCAGTACTTC
>TRBJ2-3|TRBV7-8|16|TRBD2|NA
CASSPRTSGESDTQYF
TGTGCCAGCAGCCCACGGACTAGCGGGGAATCAGATACGCAGTATTTT
>TRBJ1-2|TRBV28|15|NA|NA
CASSLWRGGDYGYTF
TGTGCCAGCAGTTTATGGAGGGGAGGTGACTATGGCTACACCTTC
>TRBJ2-1|TRBV7-7|15|NA|once
CASSVSRPPFDEQFF
TGTGCTAGCAGCGTTAGTAGACCGCCATTCGATGAGCAGTTCTTC
>TRBJ2-7|TRBV11-2|15|NA|once
CASSLGRGPTYEQYF
TGTGCCAGCAGCTTAGGGCGGGGGCCCACCTACGAGCAGTACTTC
>TRBJ2-3|TRBV28|14|NA|NA
CASSWGAPTDTQYF
TGTGCCAGCAGTTGGGGGGCCCCCACAGATACGCAGTATTTT
>TRBJ2-1|TRBV6-5|12|NA|medium-sized
CASSANYNEQFF
TGTGCCAGCAGCGCTAATTACAATGAGCAGTTCTTC
>TRBJ2-7|TRBV5-1|12|NA|NA
CASSLGENEQYF
TGCGCCAGCAGCTTGGGAGAGAACGAGCAGTACTTC
>TRBJ1-3|TRBV27|13|NA|NA
CASGGQPGNTIYF
TGTGCCAGCGGTGGGCAACCTGGAAACACCATATATTTT
>TRBJ2-7|TRBV28|17|NA|NA
CATRSSPGAGDFYEQYF
TGTGCCACGCGGTCATCACCCGGGGCAGGAGACTTCTACGAGCAGTACTTC
>TRBJ2-3|TRBV28|15|TRBD2|NA
CASSLIGLAGGAQYF
TGTGCCAGCAGCTTGATTGGGCTAGCGGGAGGTGCTCAGTATTTT
>TRBJ1-1|TRBV6-5|13|NA|once
CASSSLAGTEAFF
TGTGCCAGCAGTTCTTTGGCCGGCACTGAAGCTTTCTTT
>TRBJ1-2|TRBV5-1|11|NA|NA
CASSLDGGYTF
TGCGCCAGCAGCCTGGACGGAGGCTACACCTTC
>TRBJ2-1|TRBV28|17|TRBD2|NA
CASSQTGLAGVGDEQFF
TGTGCCAGCAGTCAGACCGGACTAGCGGGAGTTGGTGATGAGCAGTTCTTC
>TRBJ2-5|TRBV11-3|15|NA|NA
CASSQDGTAQETQYF
TGTGCCAGCAGCCAGGATGGAACAGCTCAAGAGACCCAGTACTTC
>TRBJ2-3|TRBV5-1|16|TRBD2|once
CASSLGTSGRSDTQYF
TGCGCCAGCAGCTTAGGGACTAGCGGGAGATCAGATACGCAGTATTTT
>TRBJ1-1|TRBV2|14|NA|NA
CASSVGPLNTEAFF
TGTGCCAGCAGTGTGGGCCCCTTGAACACTGAAGCTTTCTTT
>TRBJ2-7|TRBV19|15|TRBD2|NA
CASSRELAGPYEQYF
TGTGCCAGTAGTAGGGAACTAGCGGGCCCGTACGAGCAGTACTTC
>TRBJ1-1|TRBV15|14|NA|NA
CATSRRNSGTEAFF
TGTGCCACCAGCAGAAGAAATTCCGGGACGGAAGCTTTCTTT
>TRBJ2-5|TRBV9|14|NA|NA
CASSVSTAGETQYF
TGTGCCAGCAGCGTCTCGACTGCGGGAGAGACCCAGTACTTC
>TRBJ2-7|TRBV5-6|13|NA|once
CASSDKTAYEQYF
TGTGCCAGCAGCGACAAGACTGCCTACGAGCAGTACTTC
>TRBJ2-5|TRBV18|14|NA|NA
CASSPPGSEETQYF
TGTGCCAGCTCACCACCGGGCAGCGAAGAGACCCAGTACTTC
>TRBJ2-3|TRBV6-6|15|NA|NA
CASAGIGRLTDTQYF
TGTGCCAGTGCTGGTATCGGACGCCTCACAGATACGCAGTATTTT
>TRBJ1-1|TRBV28|15|NA|NA
CASSSRGADTYEAFF
TGTGCCAGCAGCTCCCGGGGGGCAGACACCTATGAAGCTTTCTTT
>TRBJ2-2|TRBV9|20|TRBD2|few
CASSVESGLAAQRNTGELFF
TGTGCCAGCAGCGTAGAAAGTGGACTAGCGGCCCAACGGAACACCGGGGAGCTGTTTTTT
>TRBJ2-7|TRBV19|15|NA|NA
CASSYSRVDSYEQYF
TGTGCCAGTAGCTACTCTCGGGTGGACTCCTACGAGCAGTACTTC
>TRBJ2-2|TRBV7-2|14|NA|NA
CASRALAGAGELFF
TGTGCCAGCAGGGCCCTAGCTGGGGCCGGGGAGCTGTTTTTT
>TRBJ2-1|TRBV4-1|16|TRBD2|NA
CASSQEPSGSLNEQFF
TGCGCCAGCAGCCAAGAACCCAGCGGGAGTCTTAATGAGCAGTTCTTC
>TRBJ2-1|TRBV5-5|17|TRBD2|few
CASSLGTSGSFSNEQFF
TGTGCCAGCAGCCTTGGGACTAGCGGGAGTTTTAGTAATGAGCAGTTCTTC
>TRBJ2-1|TRBV10-2|13|NA|NA
CASSEPLLSTQFF
TGCGCCAGCAGTGAGCCCCTTCTGAGTACGCAGTTCTTC
>TRBJ1-5|TRBV7-2|16|NA|NA
CASSLGDEGINQPQHF
TGTGCCAGCAGCTTGGGTGACGAAGGGATCAATCAGCCCCAGCATTTT
>TRBJ2-7|TRBV3-1/TRBV3-2|16|NA|NA
CASSPLVGRGTYEQYF
TGTGCCAGCAGCCCCTTGGTGGGGAGGGGGACCTACGAGCAGTACTTC
>TRBJ1-5|TRBV7-2|12|NA|NA
CASKKGNQPQHF
TGTGCCAGCAAAAAGGGGAATCAGCCCCAGCATTTT
>TRBJ2-7|TRBV5-1|13|NA|NA
CASSLNSGYEQYF
TGCGCCAGCAGCTTGAACAGCGGCTACGAGCAGTACTTC
>TRBJ2-7|TRBV10-3|11|NA|once
CAISETDEQYF
TGTGCCATCAGTGAGACAGACGAGCAGTACTTC
>TRBJ2-3|TRBV3-1/TRBV3-2|17|NA|NA
CASSPKYDLGPTDTQYF
TGTGCCAGCAGCCCCAAATACGACTTAGGGCCTACAGATACGCAGTATTTT
>TRBJ2-2|TRBV7-2|14|TRBD1|NA
CASSRDRAVGELFF
TGTGCCAGCTCCCGGGACAGGGCGGTCGGGGAGCTGTTTTTT
>TRBJ2-2|TRBV3-1/TRBV3-2|15|NA|NA
CASSDWNGNTGELFF
TGTGCCAGCAGCGATTGGAATGGGAACACCGGGGAGCTGTTTTTT